Listed below are T cell receptor beta chains from one sample, sequenced in a study of OX40 agonist ivuxolimab in advanced cancers. The data were produced by immunoSEQ multiplex PCR, yet TCRdb's version contains in-frame clones alone and is incomplete. The sample has tens of thousands of clones; around 87% are singletons. This material consisted of CD4+ or CD8+ T cells sorted from blood, taken in a trial of the OX40 agonist ivuxolimab. Receptors originate from an adult with an advanced solid tumor such as melanoma, head and neck, liver or kidney cancer. The CDR3 runs from the conserved cysteine through the conserved F or W. Each record gives: V gene, clone size, CDR3 length, J gene, D gene, CDR3 protein, CDR3 DNA. The D gene is left open where the match is weak. Not every row has a clone size; where given, it reads once, few, many or a size class.

>TRBV15|-|16|TRBJ2-1|-
CATSRVVVRSYNEQFF
TGTGCCACCAGCAGAGTAGTCGTTAGGTCCTACAATGAGCAGTTCTTC
>TRBV29-1|-|13|TRBJ1-5|-
CSVGQGKSQPQHF
TGCAGCGTTGGCCAGGGAAAAAGTCAGCCCCAGCATTTT
>TRBV27|-|15|TRBJ2-7|TRBD1
CASSLLKRGLYEQYF
TGTGCCAGCAGTTTACTGAAAAGGGGGCTTTACGAGCAGTACTTC
>TRBV6-6|-|13|TRBJ2-2|-
CASSSTDTGELFF
TGTGCCAGCAGTTCGACAGACACCGGGGAGCTGTTTTTT
>TRBV5-5|-|15|TRBJ1-2|-
CASSLEGATNYGYTF
TGTGCCAGCAGCTTGGAAGGGGCTACTAACTATGGCTACACCTTC
>TRBV11-2|-|16|TRBJ2-2|TRBD2
CASSLQLAGVTGELFF
TGTGCCAGCAGCTTACAACTAGCGGGGGTAACCGGGGAGCTGTTTTTT
>TRBV6-5|-|14|TRBJ2-7|-
CASSYSNSAYEQYF
TGTGCCAGCAGTTACTCGAATAGCGCCTACGAGCAGTACTTC
>TRBV11-2|-|16|TRBJ2-5|-
CASSHITEDFQETQYF
TGTGCCAGCAGCCATATTACAGAAGATTTCCAAGAGACCCAGTACTTC
>TRBV7-9|once|16|TRBJ1-3|-
CASSPQPGPGGSPSGF
TGTGCCAGCAGCCCGCAGCCGGGACCGGGGGGGTCCCCCTCCGGATTT
>TRBV4-3|-|12|TRBJ2-1|-
CASSQAYNEQFF
TGCGCCAGCAGCCAAGCTTACAATGAGCAGTTCTTC
>TRBV11-2|-|12|TRBJ2-5|-
CASSLEGETQYF
TGTGCCAGCAGCTTAGAGGGAGAGACCCAGTACTTC
>TRBV7-6|-|14|TRBJ2-1|-
CASSLVDLASEQFF
TGTGCCAGCAGCTTAGTCGACTTAGCGAGTGAGCAGTTCTTC
>TRBV19|once|13|TRBJ2-3|TRBD1
CATGQGGADTQYF
TGTGCCACCGGACAGGGGGGGGCAGATACGCAGTATTTT
>TRBV27|-|12|TRBJ1-1|-
CASRQLGTEAFF
TGTGCCAGCAGGCAATTAGGGACTGAAGCTTTCTTT
>TRBV9|-|14|TRBJ1-4|TRBD1
CASSGTGRDEKLFF
TGTGCCAGCAGCGGGACAGGGAGAGACGAAAAACTGTTTTTT
>TRBV7-9|-|18|TRBJ2-3|-
CASSLAPGGGYSTDTQYF
TGTGCCAGCAGCTTAGCGCCCGGTGGAGGTTATAGCACAGATACGCAGTATTTT
>TRBV7-9|once|14|TRBJ2-7|-
CASSLTVDSYEQYF
TGTGCCAGCAGCTTAACGGTAGATTCCTACGAGCAGTACTTC
>TRBV27|-|15|TRBJ2-5|TRBD1
CASSLRLGTEETQYF
TGTGCCAGCAGTTTAAGGTTAGGGACAGAAGAGACCCAGTACTTC
>TRBV7-9|-|17|TRBJ2-1|TRBD1
CASSARIQGASYNEQFF
TGTGCCAGCAGCGCTCGTATACAGGGGGCCTCCTACAATGAGCAGTTCTTC
>TRBV27|-|13|TRBJ2-7|-
CASSPVGHYEQYF
TGTGCCAGCAGCCCTGTAGGGCACTACGAGCAGTACTTC
>TRBV19|-|13|TRBJ2-1|-
CASSMARSNEQFF
TGTGCCAGTAGTATGGCCAGGAGCAATGAGCAGTTCTTC
>TRBV6-4|-|14|TRBJ2-2|-
CASSPDGDTGELFF
TGTGCCAGCAGTCCCGACGGAGACACCGGGGAGCTGTTTTTT
>TRBV7-8|-|15|TRBJ2-7|-
CASVPIAAPSYEQYF
TGTGCCAGCGTCCCCATAGCGGCCCCCTCCTACGAGCAGTACTTC
>TRBV19|-|17|TRBJ2-6|-
CASSREPIYSGANVLTF
TGTGCCAGTAGTAGAGAGCCTATATACTCTGGGGCCAACGTCCTGACTTTC
>TRBV30|once|14|TRBJ1-1|TRBD1
CAWNMGQAITEAFF
TGTGCCTGGAATATGGGACAGGCAATCACTGAAGCTTTCTTT
>TRBV6-5|-|14|TRBJ2-7|-
CASSTLPGTYEQYF
TGTGCCAGCAGTACCCTACCAGGGACCTACGAGCAGTACTTC
>TRBV19|-|16|TRBJ1-2|-
CASTLDAVPGFYGYTF
TGTGCCAGTACCCTCGACGCGGTCCCCGGGTTCTATGGCTACACCTTC
>TRBV29-1|-|16|TRBJ2-5|-
CSVELYGPGTVETQYF
TGCAGCGTTGAGTTATATGGGCCAGGGACCGTAGAGACCCAGTACTTC
>TRBV27|-|15|TRBJ2-5|TRBD2
CASSLIAGGRETQYF
TGTGCCAGCAGTTTAATAGCGGGGGGAAGAGAGACCCAGTACTTC
>TRBV7-9|-|15|TRBJ2-3|-
CASSLLAPSTDTQYF
TGTGCCAGCAGCCTCCTAGCACCTAGCACAGATACGCAGTATTTT
>TRBV13|-|15|TRBJ1-5|-
CASSLGGGPNQPQHF
TGTGCCAGCAGCTTAGGAGGGGGACCCAATCAGCCCCAGCATTTT
>TRBV7-8|-|17|TRBJ2-3|TRBD2
CASSPTPGGSSTDTQYF
TGTGCCAGCAGCCCAACTCCGGGGGGATCTAGCACAGATACGCAGTATTTT
>TRBV6-5|-|16|TRBJ2-7|TRBD1
CASSYSKGAKTYEQYF
TGTGCCAGCAGTTACTCGAAGGGGGCGAAGACCTACGAGCAGTACTTC
>TRBV29-1|-|15|TRBJ1-1|TRBD1
CSAEIFDRVNTEAFF
TGCAGCGCCGAAATTTTCGACAGGGTGAACACTGAAGCTTTCTTT
>TRBV14|-|17|TRBJ2-7|-
CASSQDMDGTSSYEQYF
TGTGCCAGCAGCCAAGATATGGACGGGACGTCCTCCTACGAGCAGTACTTC
>TRBV6-5|-|15|TRBJ2-6|-
CASSYGQSGANVLTF
TGTGCCAGCAGTTACGGACAGTCTGGTGCCAACGTCCTGACTTTC
>TRBV7-9|once|14|TRBJ2-7|-
CASSHGASSYEQYF
TGTGCCAGCAGCCATGGCGCGTCTTCCTACGAGCAGTACTTC
>TRBV25-1|-|17|TRBJ2-3|TRBD1
CASSGDRGESETDTQYF
TGTGCCAGCAGTGGGGACAGGGGGGAATCCGAGACAGATACGCAGTATTTT
>TRBV27|-|14|TRBJ2-7|TRBD2
CASSLSMNLAVQYF
TGTGCCAGCAGTTTATCCATGAACCTAGCGGTGCAGTACTTC
>TRBV7-9|-|12|TRBJ2-7|-
CASSLLGNEQYF
TGTGCCAGCAGCTTATTGGGGAACGAGCAGTACTTC
>TRBV19|-|12|TRBJ2-7|-
CASSTGTYEQYF
TGTGCCAGTAGTACCGGGACCTACGAGCAGTACTTC
>TRBV2|-|17|TRBJ1-1|-
CASSEVVTGGANTEAFF
TGTGCCAGCAGTGAAGTCGTAACCGGGGGCGCGAACACTGAAGCTTTCTTT
>TRBV27|-|13|TRBJ2-7|-
CASTGTGSYEQYF
TGTGCCAGCACTGGGACGGGGTCCTACGAGCAGTACTTC
>TRBV27|-|14|TRBJ2-7|-
CASSLQGASYEQYF
TGTGCCAGCAGTCTACAGGGCGCCTCCTACGAGCAGTACTTC
>TRBV6-4|-|14|TRBJ2-3|TRBD1
CASSGTGGTDTQYF
TGTGCCAGCAGTGGGACAGGGGGCACAGATACGCAGTATTTT
>TRBV5-8|-|15|TRBJ2-7|-
CASSLGLGVAYEQYF
TGTGCCAGCAGCTTGGGTTTGGGGGTGGCCTACGAGCAGTACTTC
>TRBV19|-|16|TRBJ2-7|TRBD1
CASSIASGTGDYEQYF
TGTGCCAGTAGTATAGCCTCCGGGACAGGGGACTACGAGCAGTACTTC
>TRBV16|-|18|TRBJ2-5|-
CASSQIFFALANQETQYF
TGTGCCAGCAGCCAAATCTTTTTCGCCCTAGCGAATCAAGAGACCCAGTACTTC
>TRBV5-4|-|12|TRBJ1-1|-
CASSFGRTEAFF
TGTGCCAGCAGCTTTGGCCGCACTGAAGCTTTCTTT
>TRBV9|-|14|TRBJ2-7|-
CASSVAPSSYEQYF
TGTGCCAGCAGCGTCGCCCCTAGCTCCTACGAGCAGTACTTC
>TRBV15|-|14|TRBJ2-3|TRBD2
CATSRGLAPDTQYF
TGTGCCACCAGCAGGGGACTAGCGCCCGATACGCAGTATTTT